This TCR beta chain was obtained from a study of T cell repertoires in cytomegalovirus infection. The wider study: The authors used CMV epitopes that were HLA-C-restricted (recently identified) and HLA-B-restricted (well studied). It was the public TCR beta signatures that indicated both CMV infection and matching HLA type. General study results and limits: In two of eight donors, the top clonotype was HLA-C-restricted CMV-specific. CMV carriers having the relevant HLA were flagged by cumulative public TCR beta family frequency.

A note on this clonotype: Its target is not known.

Via MiXCR, TCRdb re-called the reads, giving one row per CDR3 protein. The table lists around 430,000 distinct CDR3 sequences, roughly 46% of them singletons. This receptor was taken from a human donor in good health (CMV status not recorded). Some clones in this sample may be carry-over from other donors' samples. This specimen was cultured PBMCs, taken from culture after CMV antigen stimulation.

CDR3 DNA: TGTGCCAGCAGGGGACAGGGGCACACTGAAGCTTTCTTT. It is translated as CASRGQGHTEAFF. The chain carries TRBV6-8 and TRBJ1-1; 10 bases map to TRBD1. V was pared by 6 bases and J by 3 bases, with 1 base of the junction left unmatched. This CDR3 is 13 amino acids long. The germline gives CDR1 MNHGY, CDR2 SAAAGT.